This T cell receptor beta chain was retrieved from a study of blood T cell repertoires in COVID-19. Study-level background: From the United States, Italy and Spain came samples of acute and convalescent COVID-19. T cells, B-cell-depleted T cells, or PBMCs supplied cDNA or gDNA.

Germline assignment: CDR1 LNHDA and CDR2 SQIVND (reference sequence). The length of the CDR3 is 17 residues. V dropped 3 bases and J dropped 0 bases, with 14 bases sitting between them. In the original processing: Estimates of nucleated cell counts were drawn from the amplification of reference gene primers. TCRdb's copy holds only in-frame clones and misses some; the assay was immunoSEQ multiplex PCR. That table gives V, J and clone size, and the DNA gave D and trimming. Here the sample spans 130,000 to 150,000 clones, roughly four fifths being singletons. This chain joins TRBV19 and TRBJ1-4; no definite D call. Sequencing was done on a sample of peripheral blood. The sequence was collected from a human donor with acute or convalescent COVID-19. The donor label of this sample is uncertain. The CDR3 DNA reads TGTGCCAGTAGTATGGTTATTACTGTCGCAACTAATGAAAAACTGTTTTTT. Translated: CASSMVITVATNEKLFF. Complete variable domain (other parts from reference TRBV19 and TRBJ1-4): DGGITQSPKYLFRKEGQNVTLSCEQNLNHDAMYWYRQDPGQGLRLIYYSQIVNDFQKGDIAEGYSVSREKKESFPLTVTSAQKNPTAFYLCASSMVITVATNEKLFFGSGTQLSVL.